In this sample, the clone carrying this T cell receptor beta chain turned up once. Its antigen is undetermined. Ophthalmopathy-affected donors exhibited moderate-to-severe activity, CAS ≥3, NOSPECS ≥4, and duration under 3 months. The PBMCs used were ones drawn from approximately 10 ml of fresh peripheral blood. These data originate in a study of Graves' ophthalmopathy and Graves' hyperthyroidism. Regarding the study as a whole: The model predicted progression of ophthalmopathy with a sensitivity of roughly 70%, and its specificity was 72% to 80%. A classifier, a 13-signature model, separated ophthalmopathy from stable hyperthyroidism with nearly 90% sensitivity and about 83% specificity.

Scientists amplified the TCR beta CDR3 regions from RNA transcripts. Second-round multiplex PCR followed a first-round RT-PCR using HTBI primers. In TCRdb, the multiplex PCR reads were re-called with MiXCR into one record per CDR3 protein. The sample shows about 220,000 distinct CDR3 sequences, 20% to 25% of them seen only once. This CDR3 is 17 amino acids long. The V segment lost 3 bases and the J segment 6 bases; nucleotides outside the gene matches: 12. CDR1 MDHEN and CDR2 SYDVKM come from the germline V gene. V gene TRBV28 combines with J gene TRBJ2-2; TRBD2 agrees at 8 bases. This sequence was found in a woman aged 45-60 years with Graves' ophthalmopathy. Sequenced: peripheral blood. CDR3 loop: CASSLVDWSGGAGELFF. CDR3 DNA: TGTGCCAGCAGTTTGGTTGACTGGTCGGGAGGGGCCGGGGAGCTGTTTTTT. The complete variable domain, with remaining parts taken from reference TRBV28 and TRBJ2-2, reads DVKVTQSSRYLVKRTGEKVFLECVQDMDHENMFWYRQDPGLGLRLIYFSYDVKMKEKGDIPEGYSVSREKKERFSLILESASTNQTSMYLCASSLVDWSGGAGELFFGEGSRLTVL.